This entry features one T cell receptor beta chain sequence. The target antigen is unknown. Primers included in the PCR were 60 Vbeta and 13 Jbeta primers. As originally analysed: As a later analysis found, there were 70 million to 90 million unique TCR beta chains, of which 8.5 million to 14 million were shared. TCRdb keeps only in-frame clones here, not all; method: immunoSEQ multiplex PCR. V and J calls and clone size are given by that table; D and trimming were obtained from the DNA. The sample has approximately 130,000 clones, 72% seen once; the top ten hold roughly 4%. The data stem from a study of cytomegalovirus exposure and HLA in healthy donors. Study results and limitations: In an earlier analysis, in around 590 donors, most V segments appeared productive either ~90% or ~30% of the time. Indistinguishable V segments such as TRBV6-2 and TRBV6-3 were excluded.

CDR1 is SGHRS and CDR2 is YFSETQ in the germline V gene. Losses at the gene ends were 1 base for V and 4 bases for J; bases not matched to a gene: 5. The length of the CDR3 is 16 residues. The chain combines TRBV5-1 with TRBJ2-7; TRBD2 agrees at 13 bases. The sequence was collected from a man aged 45-65 years in good health and CMV-seropositive. Sequenced input: PBMCs. DNA for the CDR3: TGCGCCAGCAGCTTGAGGACTAGCGGGGGAGGATACGAGCAGTACTTC. This translates into CASSLRTSGGGYEQYF.